Described below is a single T cell receptor beta chain sequence and its context. Its antigen is unknown. It was template switching that added a universal primer site, and there were unique molecular identifiers on the cDNA. Using its own MiXCR run on the 5' RACE reads, TCRdb lists one record per CDR3 protein. The sample lists about 210,000 distinct CDR3 sequences; 9.4% were seen once. This sample stems from a study of identical twins. Findings and limits, study-wide: Invariant MAIT and iNKT cells are populations that could partly confound zero-insertion analyses. Within cord blood, abundant beta clonotypes carried fewer insertions, but memory repertoires showed no such trend.

Trimming stripped 1 base from V and 10 bases from J, with 16 bases between. Per the germline V gene, CDR1 is SGHDN and CDR2 is FVKESK. The CDR3 runs 15 residues. This chain connects TRBV14 to TRBJ1-4; D is uncertain. Material: memory (CD45RO+) T cells sorted from blood. The sequence was obtained from a young woman in good health. CDR3 in amino acids: CASSQAGAPFRKLFF. Written as DNA, the CDR3 is TGTGCCAGCAGCCAAGCGGGAGCCCCCTTTCGAAAACTGTTTTTT.